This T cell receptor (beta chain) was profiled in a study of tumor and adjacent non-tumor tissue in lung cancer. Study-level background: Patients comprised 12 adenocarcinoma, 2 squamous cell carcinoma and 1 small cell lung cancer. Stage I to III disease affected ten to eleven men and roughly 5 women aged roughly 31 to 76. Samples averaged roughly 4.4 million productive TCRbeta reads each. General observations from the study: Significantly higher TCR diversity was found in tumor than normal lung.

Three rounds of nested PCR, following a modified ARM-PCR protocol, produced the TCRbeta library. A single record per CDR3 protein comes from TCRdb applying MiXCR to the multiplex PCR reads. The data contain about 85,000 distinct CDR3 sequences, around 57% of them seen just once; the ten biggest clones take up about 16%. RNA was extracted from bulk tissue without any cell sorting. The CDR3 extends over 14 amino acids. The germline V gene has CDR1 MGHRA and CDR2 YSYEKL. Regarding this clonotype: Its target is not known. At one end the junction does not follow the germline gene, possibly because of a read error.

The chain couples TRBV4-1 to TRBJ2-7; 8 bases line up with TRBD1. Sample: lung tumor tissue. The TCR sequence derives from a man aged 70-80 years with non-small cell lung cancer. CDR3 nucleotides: TGCGACAGCAGCCTTGCAGACAGGGGTTATGAGCAGTACTTC. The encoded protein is CDSSLADRGYEQYF.